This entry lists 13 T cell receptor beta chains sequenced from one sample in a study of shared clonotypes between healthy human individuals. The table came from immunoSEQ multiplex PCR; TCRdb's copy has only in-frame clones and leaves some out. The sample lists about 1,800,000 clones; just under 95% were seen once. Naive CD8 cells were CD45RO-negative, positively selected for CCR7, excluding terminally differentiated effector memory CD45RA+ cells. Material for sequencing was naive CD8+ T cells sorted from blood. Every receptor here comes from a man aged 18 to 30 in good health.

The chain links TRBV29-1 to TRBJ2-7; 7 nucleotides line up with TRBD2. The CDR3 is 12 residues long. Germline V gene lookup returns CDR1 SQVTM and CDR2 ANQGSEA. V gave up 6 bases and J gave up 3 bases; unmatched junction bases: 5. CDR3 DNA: TGCAGCGTACACACGGGAGGCTACGAGCAGTACTTC. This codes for CSVHTGGYEQYF.

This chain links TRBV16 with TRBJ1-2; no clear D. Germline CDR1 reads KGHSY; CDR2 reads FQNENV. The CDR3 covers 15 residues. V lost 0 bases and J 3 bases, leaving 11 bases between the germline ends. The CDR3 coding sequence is TGTGCCAGCAGCCAATCGCCGGCAGCATACTATGGCTACACCTTC. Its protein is CASSQSPAAYYGYTF.

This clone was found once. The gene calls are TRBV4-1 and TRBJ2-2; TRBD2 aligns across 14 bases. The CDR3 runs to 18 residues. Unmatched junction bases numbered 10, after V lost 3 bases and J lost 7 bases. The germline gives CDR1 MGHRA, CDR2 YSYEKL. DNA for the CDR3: TGCGCCAGCAGCCATCACCCGGGACTAGCGGGAGAAGTCGGGGAGCTGTTTTTT. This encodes CASSHHPGLAGEVGELFF.

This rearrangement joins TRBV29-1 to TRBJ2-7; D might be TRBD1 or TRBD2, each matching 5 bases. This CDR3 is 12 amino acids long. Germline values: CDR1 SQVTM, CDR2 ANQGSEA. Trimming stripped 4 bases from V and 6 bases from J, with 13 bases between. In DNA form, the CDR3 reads TGCAGCGTTGTGGGACCTACCGTCGAGCAGTACTTC. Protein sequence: CSVVGPTVEQYF.

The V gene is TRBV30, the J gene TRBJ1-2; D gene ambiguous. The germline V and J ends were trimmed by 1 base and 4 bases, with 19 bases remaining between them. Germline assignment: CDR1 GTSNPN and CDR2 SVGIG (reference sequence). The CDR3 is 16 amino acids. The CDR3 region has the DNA TGTGCCTGGAGTGGCCCACGACGGGAACAGAGCTATGGCTACACCTTC. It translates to CAWSGPRREQSYGYTF. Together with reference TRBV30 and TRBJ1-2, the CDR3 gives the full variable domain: SQTIHQWPATLVQPVGSPLSLECTVEGTSNPNLYWYRQAAGRGLQLLFYSVGIGQISSEVPQNLSASRPQDRQFILSSKKLLLSDSGFYLCAWSGPRREQSYGYTFGSGTRLTVV.

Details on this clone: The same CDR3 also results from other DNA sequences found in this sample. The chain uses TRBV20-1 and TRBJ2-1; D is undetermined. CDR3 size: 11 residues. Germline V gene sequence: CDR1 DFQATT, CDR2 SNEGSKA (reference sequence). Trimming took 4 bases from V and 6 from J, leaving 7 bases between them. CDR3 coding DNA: TGCAGTGCTACCCCCGGCAATGAGCAGTTCTTC. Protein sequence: CSATPGNEQFF.

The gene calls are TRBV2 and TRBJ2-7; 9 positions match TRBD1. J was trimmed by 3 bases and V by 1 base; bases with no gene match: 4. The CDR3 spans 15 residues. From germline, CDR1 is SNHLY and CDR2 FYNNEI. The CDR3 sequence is CASSEEGTGLYEQYF. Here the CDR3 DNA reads TGTGCCAGCAGTGAAGAAGGGACAGGGCTCTACGAGCAGTACTTC.

The CDR3 DNA reads as TGTGCCAGCAATGCCGATTGGCTAGCGGGGGGGCGAAATGAGCAGTTCTTC. This codes for CASNADWLAGGRNEQFF. The gene calls are TRBV2 and TRBJ2-1; 12 bases are a match to TRBD2. Germline-derived CDR1 and CDR2 are SNHLY and FYNNEI. There are 17 residues in the CDR3. Germline trimming cut 7 bases from V and 7 bases from J; bases unmatched to any gene: 14.

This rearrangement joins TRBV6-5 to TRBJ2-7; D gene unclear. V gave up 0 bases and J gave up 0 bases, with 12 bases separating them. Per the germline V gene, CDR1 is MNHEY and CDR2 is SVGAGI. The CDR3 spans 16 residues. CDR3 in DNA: TGTGCCAGCAGTTACTCGTTAGGTTCGAGCTCCTACGAGCAGTACTTC. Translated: CASSYSLGSSSYEQYF.

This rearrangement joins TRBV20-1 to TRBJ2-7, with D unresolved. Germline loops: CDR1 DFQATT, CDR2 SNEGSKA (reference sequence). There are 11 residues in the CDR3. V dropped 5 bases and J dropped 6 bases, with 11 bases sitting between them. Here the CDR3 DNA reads TGCAGTGCTGCCTACGCCGGCGAGCAGTACTTC. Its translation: CSAAYAGEQYF.

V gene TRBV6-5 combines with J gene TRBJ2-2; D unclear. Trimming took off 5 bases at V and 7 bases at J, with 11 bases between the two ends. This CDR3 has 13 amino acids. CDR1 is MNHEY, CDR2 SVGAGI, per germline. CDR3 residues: CASSPTAFGELFF. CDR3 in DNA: TGTGCCAGCAGTCCCACGGCGTTCGGGGAGCTGTTTTTT.

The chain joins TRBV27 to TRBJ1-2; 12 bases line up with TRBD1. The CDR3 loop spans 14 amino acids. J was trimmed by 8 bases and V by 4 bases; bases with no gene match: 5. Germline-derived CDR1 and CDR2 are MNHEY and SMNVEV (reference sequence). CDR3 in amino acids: CASSYGTGGEGYTF. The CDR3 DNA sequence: TGTGCCAGCAGTTACGGGACAGGGGGCGAGGGCTACACCTTC.

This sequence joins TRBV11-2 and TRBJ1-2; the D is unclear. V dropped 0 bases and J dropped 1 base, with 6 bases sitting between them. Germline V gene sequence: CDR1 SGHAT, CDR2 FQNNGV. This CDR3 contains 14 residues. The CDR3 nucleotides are TGTGCCAGCAGCTTAGATAGCAGTAACTATGGCTACACCTTC. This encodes CASSLDSSNYGYTF.